The 2 T cell receptor beta chains presented below share a single source sample, sequenced in a study of blood T cell repertoires in COVID-19. Generated by immunoSEQ multiplex PCR, the TCRdb table keeps only in-frame clones and is missing some. There are 100,000 to 150,000 clones in the sample; roughly 89% occur only once, and 18% lies in the top ten. Input material: peripheral blood. The receptors were gathered from a man aged 50 to 59 with active or convalescent COVID-19.

The chain carries TRBV18 and TRBJ1-2; 8 bases are shared with TRBD1. The CDR3 length is 15 residues. V gave up 3 bases and J gave up 5 bases; unmatched junction bases: 8. The germline gives CDR1 KGHSH, CDR2 LQKENI. Here the CDR3 reads CASSPNKGQEYGYTF. CDR3 bases: TGTGCCAGCTCACCGAACAAGGGACAGGAATATGGCTACACCTTC.

In its sample, this clone was seen once. The rearrangement uses TRBV6-4 and TRBJ2-1; TRBD1 matches 9 bases. The CDR3 is 15 amino acids. Germline CDR1 MRHNA, CDR2 SNTAGT. The J segment lost 6 bases and the V segment lost 6 bases, leaving 9 bases of the junction unmatched. This CDR3 is CASSILPGQGNEQFF. The CDR3 nucleotides read TGTGCCAGCAGCATACTCCCGGGACAGGGCAATGAGCAGTTCTTC.